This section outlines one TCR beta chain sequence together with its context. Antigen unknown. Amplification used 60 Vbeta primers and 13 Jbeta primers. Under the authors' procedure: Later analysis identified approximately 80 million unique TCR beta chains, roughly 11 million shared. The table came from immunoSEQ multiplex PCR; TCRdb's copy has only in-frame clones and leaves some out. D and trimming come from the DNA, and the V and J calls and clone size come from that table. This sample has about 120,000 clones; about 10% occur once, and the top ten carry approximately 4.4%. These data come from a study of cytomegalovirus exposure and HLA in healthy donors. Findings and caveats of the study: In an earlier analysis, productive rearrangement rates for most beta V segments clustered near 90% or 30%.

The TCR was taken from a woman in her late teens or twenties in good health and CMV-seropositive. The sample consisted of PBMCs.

CDR3 in DNA: TGTGCCAGCAGTTTATCTCGTGGCAGGGTTTCACTGAACACTGAAGCTTTCTTT. As protein: CASSLSRGRVSLNTEAFF. This chain joins TRBV27 and TRBJ1-1; D is possibly TRBD1 (5 bases). CDR1 MNHEY and CDR2 SMNVEV come from the germline V gene (reference sequence). The CDR3 is 18 residues long. V shed 0 bases and J shed 0 bases, with 17 bases lying between them.